This T cell receptor (beta chain) comes out of a study of radiotherapy plus CTLA-4 blockade in lung cancer. Overall study: Among all patients, 15% to 20% showed objective responses, while about 30% had disease control.

On this clone: The antigen is unknown. It is unclear where the CDR3 begins or ends on the DNA, so no DNA is shown, and the CDR3 is as TCRdb lists it.

The repertoire was sequenced with immunoSEQ multiplex PCR; TCRdb's copy has only in-frame clones and lacks some. The table records 50,000 to 65,000 clones, around 79% of them present only once. Broader study findings: Among blood TCR repertoires after radiotherapy plus ipilimumab, tumor-derived clones expanded.

The study treated chemo-refractory metastatic non-small-cell lung cancer patients with focal radiation plus ipilimumab CTLA-4 blockade. CDR1 is MNHEY, CDR2 SMNVEV, per germline (reference sequence). The CDR3 has 13 residues if both end residues are counted. V usage is TRBV27 and J usage is TRBJ1-4; TRBD1 is taken as the D call from the table, unchecked against the DNA. This material consisted of peripheral blood, taken from a patient treated with radiotherapy plus ipilimumab. The TCR originated in a human donor with non-small cell lung cancer whose response to radiotherapy plus ipilimumab could not be evaluated. The CDR3 loop reads CASSWGQGTIMFF.